The clone carrying this TCR beta chain has a handful of counts. Its antigen is undetermined. Scientists made TCR beta libraries using quantitative 5'-RACE with molecular barcodes. TCRdb reprocessed the 5' RACE reads via MiXCR and lists one record per CDR3 protein. The sample lists 200,000 to 300,000 distinct CDR3 sequences, roughly a tenth occurring once. The sample belongs to a study of CD8 T cells in ankylosing spondylitis. Notes on the study in general: Matched ankylosing spondylitis synovial fluid reportedly contained a significantly enriched population of disease-linked clones. In reactive arthritis synovial fluid and blood, some motif variants had been reported before.

This CDR3 contains 12 residues. The V end was cut by 6 bases, the J end by 6 bases, with 11 bases between. The germline CDR1 and CDR2 sequences are KGHSH and LQKENI. The source of this sequence is a male donor with ankylosing spondylitis or in good health (not recorded which). The specimen sequenced was blood, either unsorted or a sorted T cell fraction (not recorded which). The J gene is TRBJ1-2, the V gene TRBV18, with unresolved D. This CDR3 is CASSGIRDGYTF. The CDR3, as DNA: TGTGCCAGCTCCGGGATTCGGGATGGCTACACCTTC.